The 31 T cell receptor beta chains below were found in one sample sequenced in a study of naive and memory T cell subsets. An equimolar mix of two oligonucleotides served as the beta constant-region primer for TRBC1 and TRBC2. Nested alpha and beta constant-region primers with the SP2 primer drove four PCR rounds on ligated cDNA. Using its own MiXCR run on the UMI-ligation and nested PCR reads, TCRdb lists one record per CDR3 protein. The data hold more than 100,000 distinct CDR3 sequences, with approximately 37% observed a single time. The sequenced sample was central memory CD4+ T cells from blood. The receptors originated from a human donor in good health.

V is TRBV24-1 and J is TRBJ2-5; D may be TRBD1 or TRBD2 (6 bases each). Trimming stripped 3 bases from V and 6 bases from J, with 19 bases between. The CDR3 sequence is 16 residues long. Germline V CDR1 and CDR2: KGHDR, SFDVKD. The CDR3 DNA follows: TGTGCCACCAGTGATGGGGGCGGGGCAAGCCAGAAGACCCAGTACTTC. Amino acid sequence: CATSDGGGASQKTQYF.

The J gene is TRBJ2-2, the V gene TRBV4-3; no clear D. Germline assignment: CDR1 LGHNA and CDR2 YSLEER. V was pared by 3 bases and J by 3 bases, with 11 bases between. This CDR3 spans 15 amino acids. The chain's CDR3 is CASSHEVQHTGELFF. The CDR3 coding sequence is TGCGCCAGCAGCCACGAAGTACAGCACACCGGGGAGCTGTTTTTT.

For this clonotype: The junction and the germline gene differ at one end; a read error may be behind it. This chain's CDR3 is CASSTRGGTTYERYF. In DNA, the CDR3 is TGTGCCAGCAGCACAAGGGGAGGGACTACCTACGAGCGGTACTTC. The chain combines TRBV3-1 with TRBJ2-7; TRBD2 aligns across 7 bases. The CDR3 runs to 15 residues. Germline-derived CDR1 and CDR2 are LGHDT and YNNKEL (reference sequence).

V is TRBV6-2 or TRBV6-3 and J is TRBJ2-7, with D uncertain. V was trimmed by 8 bases and J by 7 bases, leaving 21 bases between them. Per germline, CDR1 MNHEY and CDR2 SVGEGT. The CDR3 is made up of 14 amino acids. This CDR3 reads CASVKGRAYLEQYF. DNA of the CDR3: TGTGCCAGCGTCAAAGGACGGGCCTATTTAGAGCAGTACTTC.

This clonotype has only a few counts. The chain carries TRBV12-3 or TRBV12-4 and TRBJ2-5; D possibly corresponds to TRBD1 (5 bases). The V and J ends lost 5 bases and 10 bases respectively, with 11 bases between them. The CDR3 extends over 11 amino acids. The CDR3 DNA is TGTGCCAGCAGTCAGGGCCTCGTCCAGTACTTC. Amino acid sequence: CASSQGLVQYF.

This clonotype has ten or more counts. The V call is TRBV29-1, the J call TRBJ2-5, with 8 nucleotides matching TRBD1. This CDR3 region has 12 residues. V was clipped by 7 bases and J by 5 bases; unmatched bases: 6. Germline CDR1 is SQVTM and CDR2 is ANQGSEA. The CDR3 reads CSGRTGMETQYF. The DNA for the CDR3 is TGCAGCGGGCGGACAGGGATGGAGACCCAGTACTTC.

In this sample, this clonotype turned up a few times. V gene TRBV12-5 combines with J gene TRBJ1-1; D gene unclear. There are 13 residues in the CDR3. Trimming removed 0 bases from V and 5 bases from J, with 7 bases in between. CDR1 LGHNT and CDR2 FRNRAP come from the germline V gene. The CDR3 loop is CASGLVSGTEAFF. CDR3 nucleotides: TGTGCTAGTGGTTTGGTATCGGGGACTGAAGCTTTCTTT. The full variable domain, completed using reference TRBV12-5 and TRBJ1-1, is DARVTQTPRHKVTEMGQEVTMRCQPILGHNTVFWYRQTMMQGLELLAYFRNRAPLDDSGMPKDRFSAEMPDATLATLKIQPSEPRDSAVYFCASGLVSGTEAFFGQGTRLTVV.

This clonotype was observed a few times. V gene TRBV20-1 combines with J gene TRBJ2-7; 10 nucleotides match TRBD1. The CDR3 has 13 amino acids. J was trimmed by 3 bases and V by 6 bases; bases with no gene match: 5. Germline lookup yields CDR1 DFQATT and CDR2 SNEGSKA (reference sequence). The CDR3 DNA is TGCAGTGCACCCCGGACAGGGGGCTACGAGCAGTACTTC. It is translated as CSAPRTGGYEQYF.

This clonotype was seen more than once but under ten times. This chain links TRBV6-6 with TRBJ1-5; D gene unclear. This CDR3 is 14 amino acids long. Trimming took off 8 bases at V and 0 bases at J, with 11 bases between the two ends. Germline V gene data show CDR1 as MNHNY and CDR2 as SVGAGI (reference sequence). CDR3 coding DNA: TGTGCCAGCTCCTCGACTGATAGCAATCAGCCCCAGCATTTT. It is translated as CASSSTDSNQPQHF.

This clonotype was observed a handful of times. The V and J genes are TRBV30 and TRBJ2-3; 10 bases are a match to TRBD2. V was clipped by 1 base and J by 7 bases; unmatched bases: 5. The CDR3 has 14 amino acids. Germline CDR1 and CDR2: GTSNPN and SVGIG (reference sequence). The CDR3: CAWSEDSGRNTQYF. The CDR3 DNA sequence: TGTGCCTGGAGTGAGGATAGCGGGAGGAATACGCAGTATTTT.

The rearrangement uses TRBV6-2 or TRBV6-3 and TRBJ1-1; 7 nucleotides line up with TRBD1. This CDR3 is built from 14 residues. The junction had 11 bases not matched to a gene; V was cut back by 7 bases and J by 6 bases. Germline CDR1 MNHEY, CDR2 SVGEGT. The CDR3 loop is CASIRDRSRAEAFF. CDR3 sequence (DNA): TGTGCCAGCATCCGGGACAGAAGTAGGGCTGAAGCTTTCTTT.

This sequence joins TRBV19 and TRBJ2-7, with 9 nucleotides matching TRBD1. The CDR3 length is 15 residues. Germline assignment: CDR1 LNHDA and CDR2 SQIVND (reference sequence). The J segment lost 7 bases and the V segment lost 6 bases, leaving 13 bases of the junction unmatched. The CDR3 region has the DNA TGTGCCAGTAGCGACCCCGGGACAGGGATCCGGGAGCAGTACTTC. The encoded protein is CASSDPGTGIREQYF.

This clonotype was seen more than once but under ten times. The V call is TRBV28, the J call TRBJ1-2; D gene unclear. In germline, CDR1 is MDHEN, CDR2 SYDVKM. CDR3 length: 13 amino acids. V lost 7 bases, J lost 8 bases, and 17 bases lay in between. The CDR3 protein is CASKGVTQRGYTF. CDR3 DNA sequence: TGTGCCAGCAAAGGAGTCACTCAACGAGGCTACACCTTC.

This clonotype was picked up a small number of times. The chain employs TRBV9 and TRBJ2-1; no clear D gene. The ends were cut back, 3 bases at V and 10 bases at J, with 17 bases in the middle. The CDR3 extends over 14 amino acids. Germline assignment: CDR1 SGDLS and CDR2 YYNGEE. The chain's CDR3 is CASSAHLGGSEQFF. The DNA of the CDR3 is TGTGCCAGCAGCGCGCACCTTGGTGGATCCGAGCAGTTCTTC.

The CDR3 DNA reads as TGTGCCAGCAGTGCGCAAGTAGCGGGAGGGCCTTACGAGCAGTACTTC. It is translated as CASSAQVAGGPYEQYF. The rearrangement joins TRBV6-1 to TRBJ2-7; 11 bases match TRBD2. V trimming: 4 bases; J trimming: 4 bases; junction bases outside the gene matches: 9. Germline V gene data show CDR1 as MNHNS and CDR2 as SASEGT. This CDR3 has 16 residues.

Notes on this clonotype: A much larger clone lies a single base off, so this may be a read error. The rearrangement joins TRBV24-1 to TRBJ2-3; the D gene could be TRBD1 or TRBD2 (6 bases each). CDR1 KGHDR and CDR2 SFDVKD come from the germline V gene. This CDR3 comprises 16 residues. The CDR3 bases are TGTGTCACCAGTGGAGGGGGACGGAAAATCACAGATACGCAGTATTTT. This encodes CVTSGGGRKITDTQYF.

This clonotype has only a few counts. This rearrangement joins TRBV20-1 to TRBJ2-7; no clear D gene. The CDR3 extends over 12 amino acids. The germline V gene has CDR1 DFQATT and CDR2 SNEGSKA (reference sequence). Between the trimmed V and J ends, which lost 3 bases and 3 bases, there was a span of 9 bases. The CDR3 is CSASLDNYEQYF. The CDR3 DNA is TGCAGTGCTAGCCTAGACAACTACGAGCAGTACTTC.

This clonotype was found a few times. The CDR3 sequence is CASSRFTSGTDTQYF. The CDR3 region has the DNA TGTGCCAGTAGTCGATTCACTAGCGGAACAGATACGCAGTATTTT. This chain joins TRBV19 and TRBJ2-3; 8 positions agree with TRBD2. Germline V gene sequence: CDR1 LNHDA, CDR2 SQIVND (reference sequence). The CDR3 has 15 residues. The ends lost 5 bases at V and 3 bases at J; junction bases unmatched: 7.

This chain joins TRBV7-9 and TRBJ1-2; 7 bases fit TRBD1. This CDR3 comprises 13 residues. V lost 5 bases to trimming and J lost 8 bases; unmatched junction nucleotides: 8. Germline V gene lookup returns CDR1 SEHNR and CDR2 FQNEAQ (reference sequence). As DNA, the CDR3 is TGTGCCAGCAGCCCTAACAGGGGAGGAGGCTACACCTTC. It yields the protein CASSPNRGGGYTF.

The CDR3 region is CSARDWAGLKETQYF. The DNA for the CDR3 is TGCAGTGCTAGAGACTGGGCTGGCCTCAAAGAGACCCAGTACTTC. The chain is built from TRBV20-1 and TRBJ2-5; D gene unclear. Trimming left V 0 bases short and J 3 bases short, with 14 bases between. The CDR3 covers 15 residues. Germline V gene data show CDR1 as DFQATT and CDR2 as SNEGSKA (reference sequence).

This clonotype was recorded a few times. The chain employs TRBV5-5 and TRBJ2-7; D unresolved. The CDR3 consists of 16 residues. V lost 2 bases and J 2 bases, leaving 17 bases between the germline ends. The germline gives CDR1 SGHKS, CDR2 YYEKEE (reference sequence). CDR3 nucleotides: TGTGCCAGCAGCTTCGGTATTAAAAAGGCTACCTACGAGCAGTACTTC. It translates to CASSFGIKKATYEQYF.

V and J are TRBV30 and TRBJ1-2; unclear D gene. Germline lookup yields CDR1 GTSNPN and CDR2 SVGIG (reference sequence). V was shortened by 4 bases and J by 3 bases, with 15 bases between the two germline ends. The CDR3 has 14 residues. CDR3 coding DNA: TGTGCCTGGAACCTTCCCGGGGATCACTATGGCTACACCTTC. It specifies CAWNLPGDHYGYTF.

The gene calls are TRBV20-1 and TRBJ2-5; 8 positions agree with TRBD1. The CDR3 contains 15 residues. CDR1 is DFQATT and CDR2 is SNEGSKA in the germline V gene (reference sequence). Trimming at V came to 4 bases and at J to 1 base, leaving 8 bases not matched to a gene. CDR3 DNA sequence: TGCAGTGCTATGAGAGGACAGGGAACCCAAGAGACCCAGTACTTC. Amino acids: CSAMRGQGTQETQYF.

The CDR3 protein is CASSLETPSSYEQYF. The CDR3 DNA follows: TGTGCCAGCAGCTTGGAGACGCCTAGCTCCTACGAGCAGTACTTC. This rearrangement joins TRBV5-5 to TRBJ2-7; D gene ambiguous. The CDR3 runs to 15 residues. Per germline, CDR1 SGHKS and CDR2 YYEKEE (reference sequence). V lost 0 bases and J lost 0, with 10 bases in between. The full variable domain, rest sourced from reference TRBV5-5 and TRBJ2-7, is DAGVTQSPTHLIKTRGQQVTLRCSPISGHKSVSWYQQVLGQGPQFIFQYYEKEERGRGNFPDRFSARQFPNYSSELNVNALLLGDSALYLCASSLETPSSYEQYFGPGTRLTVT.

The rearrangement uses TRBV7-3 and TRBJ2-3; TRBD2 aligns across 8 bases. The CDR3 sequence is 14 residues long. The V segment lost 5 bases and the J segment 3 bases; nucleotides outside the gene matches: 4. Germline CDR1 reads SGHTA; CDR2 reads FQGTGA. The CDR3 sequence: CASSPGGGTDTQYF. CDR3 in DNA: TGTGCCAGCAGCCCGGGGGGGGGGACAGATACGCAGTATTTT.

This sequence joins TRBV25-1 and TRBJ2-7, with unresolved D. Trimming left V 5 bases short and J 3 bases short, with 11 bases between. CDR3 length equals 13 residues. The germline V gene encodes CDR1 MGHDK and CDR2 SYGVNS. CDR3 DNA sequence: TGTGCCAGCAGTCTACGGCAGCTCTACGAGCAGTACTTC. It is translated as CASSLRQLYEQYF.

This clonotype was seen ten or more times. The rearrangement links TRBV6-1 to TRBJ1-2; no clear D gene. This CDR3 has 16 amino acids. Germline V CDR1 and CDR2: MNHNS, SASEGT. The ends were cut back, 0 bases at V and 4 bases at J, with 15 bases in the middle. CDR3 DNA: TGTGCCAGCAGTGAAGCGCTTCTATCAGGTGGCTATGGCTACACCTTC. This encodes CASSEALLSGGYGYTF.

The chain uses TRBV12-3 or TRBV12-4 and TRBJ2-7, with 8 bases that match TRBD1. V was clipped by 4 bases and J by 1 base; unmatched bases: 3. CDR3 size: 14 residues. The CDR3 loop is CASSSRQGSYEQYF. The CDR3 bases are TGTGCCAGCAGTTCGAGACAGGGGTCCTACGAGCAGTACTTC.

The chain links TRBV14 to TRBJ2-7, with TRBD2 as a possible D gene (5 bases). V was cut by 4 bases and J by 6 bases, with 16 bases left in between. Germline values: CDR1 SGHDN, CDR2 FVKESK. The CDR3 contains 14 residues. CDR3 sequence: CASSPLRARGEQYF. CDR3 DNA: TGTGCCAGCAGCCCACTGCGTGCTCGGGGCGAGCAGTACTTC. Based on the CDR3 plus reference TRBV14 and TRBJ2-7, the full variable domain is EAGVTQFPSHSVIEKGQTVTLRCDPISGHDNLYWYRRVMGKEIKFLLHFVKESKQDESGMPNNRFLAERTGGTYSTLKVQPAELEDSGVYFCASSPLRARGEQYFGPGTRLTVT.

The V and J genes are TRBV5-1 and TRBJ2-1; D perhaps matches TRBD1 (6 bases). The germline V and J ends were trimmed by 5 bases and 4 bases, with 13 bases remaining between them. This CDR3 spans 14 amino acids. Germline values: CDR1 SGHRS, CDR2 YFSETQ. CDR3: CASRRQEIYNEQFF. In DNA form, the CDR3 reads TGCGCCAGCAGAAGACAGGAAATATACAATGAGCAGTTCTTC.

J is TRBJ2-7 and V is TRBV4-1; D might be TRBD1 or TRBD2, each matching 5 bases. CDR1 and CDR2 from the germline V gene are MGHRA and YSYEKL. V was trimmed by 1 base and J by 0 bases, leaving 16 bases between them. The CDR3 extends over 17 amino acids. CDR3 sequence: CASSQGPGTANSYEQYF. Here the CDR3 DNA reads TGCGCCAGCAGCCAAGGGCCCGGGACGGCAAACTCCTACGAGCAGTACTTC.